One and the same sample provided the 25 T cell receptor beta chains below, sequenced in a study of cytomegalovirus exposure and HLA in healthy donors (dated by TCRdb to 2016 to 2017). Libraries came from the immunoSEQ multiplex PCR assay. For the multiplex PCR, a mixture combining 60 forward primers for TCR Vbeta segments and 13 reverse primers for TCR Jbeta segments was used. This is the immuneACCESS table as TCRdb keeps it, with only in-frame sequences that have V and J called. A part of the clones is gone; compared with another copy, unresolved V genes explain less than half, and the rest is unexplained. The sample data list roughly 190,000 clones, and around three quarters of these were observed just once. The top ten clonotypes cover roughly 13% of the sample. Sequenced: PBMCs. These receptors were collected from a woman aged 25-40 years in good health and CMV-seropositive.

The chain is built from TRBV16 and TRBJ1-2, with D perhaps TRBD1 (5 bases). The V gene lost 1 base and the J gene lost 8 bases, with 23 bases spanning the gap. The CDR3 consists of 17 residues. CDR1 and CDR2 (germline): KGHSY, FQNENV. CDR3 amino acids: CASSQWIKQDLSGGYTF. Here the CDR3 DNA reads TGTGCCAGCAGCCAATGGATCAAACAGGATTTAAGTGGGGGCTACACCTTC. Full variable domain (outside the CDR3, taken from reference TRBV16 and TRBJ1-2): GEEVAQTPKHLVRGEGQKAKLYCAPIKGHSYVFWYQQVLKNEFKFLISFQNENVFDETGMPKERFSAKCLPNSPCSLEIQATKLEDSAVYFCASSQWIKQDLSGGYTFGSGTRLTVV.

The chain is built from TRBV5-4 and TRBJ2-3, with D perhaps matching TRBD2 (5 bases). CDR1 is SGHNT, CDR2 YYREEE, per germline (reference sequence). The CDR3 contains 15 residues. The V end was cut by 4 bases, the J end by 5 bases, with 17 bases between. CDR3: CASSPGGPDRDTQYF. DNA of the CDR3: TGTGCCAGCAGCCCTGGCGGGCCCGACCGAGATACGCAGTATTTT.

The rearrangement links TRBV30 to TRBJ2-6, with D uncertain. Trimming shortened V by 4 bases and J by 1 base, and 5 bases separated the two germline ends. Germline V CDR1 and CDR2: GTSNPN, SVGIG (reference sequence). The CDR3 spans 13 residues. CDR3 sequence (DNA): TGTGCCTGGACTAGGTCTGGGGCCAACGTCCTGACTTTC. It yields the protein CAWTRSGANVLTF.

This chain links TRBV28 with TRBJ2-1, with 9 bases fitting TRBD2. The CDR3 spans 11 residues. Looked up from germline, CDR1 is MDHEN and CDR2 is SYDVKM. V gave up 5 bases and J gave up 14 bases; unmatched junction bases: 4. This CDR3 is CASSAGGVEFF. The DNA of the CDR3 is TGTGCCAGCAGTGCGGGGGGGGTGGAGTTCTTC.

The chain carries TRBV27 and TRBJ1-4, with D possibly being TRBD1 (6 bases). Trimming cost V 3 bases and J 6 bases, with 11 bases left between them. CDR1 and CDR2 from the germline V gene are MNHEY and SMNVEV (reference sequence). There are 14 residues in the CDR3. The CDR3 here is CASSFMGADEKLFF. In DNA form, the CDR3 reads TGTGCCAGCAGTTTCATGGGGGCTGATGAAAAACTGTTTTTT.

Here the CDR3 DNA reads TGTGCCAGCAGCCAAAGGTTGGGACTAGCGGGAGGACGCGAGACCCAGTACTTC. Encoded protein: CASSQRLGLAGGRETQYF. This chain links TRBV14 with TRBJ2-5; 15 bases are a match to TRBD2. J was trimmed by 5 bases and V by 2 bases; bases with no gene match: 9. Germline CDR1 reads SGHDN; CDR2 reads FVKESK. This CDR3 spans 18 amino acids. Full variable domain (outside the CDR3, taken from reference TRBV14 and TRBJ2-5): EAGVTQFPSHSVIEKGQTVTLRCDPISGHDNLYWYRRVMGKEIKFLLHFVKESKQDESGMPNNRFLAERTGGTYSTLKVQPAELEDSGVYFCASSQRLGLAGGRETQYFGPGTRLLVL.

CDR3 in amino acids: CASTASGALYEQYF. CDR3 nucleotides: TGTGCCAGCACAGCTAGCGGGGCCCTCTACGAGCAGTACTTC. The genes are TRBV28 and TRBJ2-7, with 9 bases matching TRBD2. The V gene's germline CDR1 is MDHEN and CDR2 SYDVKM. The CDR3 has 14 amino acids. Losses at the gene ends were 7 bases for V and 3 bases for J; bases not matched to a gene: 7.

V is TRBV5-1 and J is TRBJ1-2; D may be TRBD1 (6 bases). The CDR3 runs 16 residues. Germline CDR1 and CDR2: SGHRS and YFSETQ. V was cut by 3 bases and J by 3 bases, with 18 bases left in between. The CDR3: CASSSGPRDTHYGYTF. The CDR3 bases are TGCGCCAGCAGCTCAGGCCCCCGGGACACCCACTATGGCTACACCTTC.

The CDR3 nucleotides read TGCGCCAGCAGCCCTATTACTAACACAGATACGCAGTATTTT. It specifies CASSPITNTDTQYF. The chain joins TRBV5-1 to TRBJ2-3; no clear D. Trimming left V 4 bases short and J 2 bases short, with 11 bases between. CDR1 SGHRS and CDR2 YFSETQ come from the germline V gene. The CDR3 totals 14 residues.

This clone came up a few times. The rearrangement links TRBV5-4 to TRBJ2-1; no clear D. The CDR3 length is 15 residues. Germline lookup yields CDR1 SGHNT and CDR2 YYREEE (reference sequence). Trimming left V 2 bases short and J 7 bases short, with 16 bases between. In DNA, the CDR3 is TGTGCCAGCAGCTTTCCCGGGTCCTCTACAAATGAGCAGTTCTTC. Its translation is CASSFPGSSTNEQFF.

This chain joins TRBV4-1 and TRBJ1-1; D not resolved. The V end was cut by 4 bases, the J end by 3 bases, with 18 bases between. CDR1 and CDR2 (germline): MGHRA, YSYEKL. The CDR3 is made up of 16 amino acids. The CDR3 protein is CASSPRPRGEDTEAFF. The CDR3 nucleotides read TGCGCCAGCAGCCCCCGTCCCCGGGGTGAGGACACTGAAGCTTTCTTT.

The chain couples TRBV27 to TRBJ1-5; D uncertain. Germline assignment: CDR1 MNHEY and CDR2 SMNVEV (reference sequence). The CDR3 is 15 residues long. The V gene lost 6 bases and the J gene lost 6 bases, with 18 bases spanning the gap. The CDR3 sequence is CASRGIEGTGQPQHF. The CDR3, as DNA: TGTGCCAGCAGAGGCATAGAGGGCACGGGTCAGCCCCAGCATTTT.

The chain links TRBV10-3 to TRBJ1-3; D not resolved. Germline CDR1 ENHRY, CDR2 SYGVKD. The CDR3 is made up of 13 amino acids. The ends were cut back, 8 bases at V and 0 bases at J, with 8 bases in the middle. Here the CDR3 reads CAIAATSGNTIYF. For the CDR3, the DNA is TGTGCCATCGCGGCAACCTCTGGAAACACCATATATTTT.

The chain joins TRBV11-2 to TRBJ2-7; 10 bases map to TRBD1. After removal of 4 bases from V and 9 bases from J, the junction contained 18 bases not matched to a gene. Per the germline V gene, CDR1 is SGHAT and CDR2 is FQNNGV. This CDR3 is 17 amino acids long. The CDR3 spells CASSSATLRDRGNMQYF. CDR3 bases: TGTGCCAGCAGCTCCGCCACGCTCCGGGACAGGGGAAATATGCAGTACTTC.

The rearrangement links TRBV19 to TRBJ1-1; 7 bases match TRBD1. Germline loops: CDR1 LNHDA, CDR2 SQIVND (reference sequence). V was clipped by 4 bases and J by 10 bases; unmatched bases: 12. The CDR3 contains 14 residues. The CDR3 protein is CASSTRQGNPIAFF. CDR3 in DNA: TGTGCCAGTAGTACCCGACAGGGAAACCCGATAGCTTTCTTT.

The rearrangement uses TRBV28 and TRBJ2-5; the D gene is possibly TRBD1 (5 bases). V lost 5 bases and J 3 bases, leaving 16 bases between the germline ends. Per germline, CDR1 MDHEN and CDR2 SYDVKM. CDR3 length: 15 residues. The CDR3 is CASSHAIPREETQYF. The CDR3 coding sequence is TGTGCCAGCAGTCACGCAATTCCCAGGGAAGAGACCCAGTACTTC. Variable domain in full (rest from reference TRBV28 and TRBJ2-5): DVKVTQSSRYLVKRTGEKVFLECVQDMDHENMFWYRQDPGLGLRLIYFSYDVKMKEKGDIPEGYSVSREKKERFSLILESASTNQTSMYLCASSHAIPREETQYFGPGTRLLVL.

CDR3 DNA sequence: TGTGCCAGTAGTCTCCGGGACAGTCCGGGGTTTAATGAAGCTTTCTTT. Its translation is CASSLRDSPGFNEAFF. The V and J genes are TRBV19 and TRBJ1-1; 7 positions agree with TRBD1. The CDR3 length is 16 residues. V was pared by 5 bases and J by 7 bases, with 16 bases of the junction left unmatched. Germline V gene sequence: CDR1 LNHDA, CDR2 SQIVND (reference sequence).

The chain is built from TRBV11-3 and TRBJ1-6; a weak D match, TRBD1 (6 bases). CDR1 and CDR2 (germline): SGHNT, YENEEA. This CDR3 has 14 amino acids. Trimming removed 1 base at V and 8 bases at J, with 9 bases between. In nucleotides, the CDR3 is TGTGCCAGCAGCTTAGTACAGGGAGATTCACCCCTCCACTTT. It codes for CASSLVQGDSPLHF.

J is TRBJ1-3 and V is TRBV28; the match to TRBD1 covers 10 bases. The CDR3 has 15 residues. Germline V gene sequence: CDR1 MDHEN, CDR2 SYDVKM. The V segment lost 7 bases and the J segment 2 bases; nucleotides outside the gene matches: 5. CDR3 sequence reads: CASNRDRGPGNTIYF. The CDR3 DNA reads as TGTGCCAGCAACCGGGACAGGGGACCTGGAAACACCATATATTTT.

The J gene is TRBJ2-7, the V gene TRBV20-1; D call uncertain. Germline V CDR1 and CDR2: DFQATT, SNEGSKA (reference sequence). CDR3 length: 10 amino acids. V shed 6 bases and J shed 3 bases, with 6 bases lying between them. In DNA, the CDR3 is TGCAGTGCCCCTTTCTACGAGCAGTACTTC. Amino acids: CSAPFYEQYF.

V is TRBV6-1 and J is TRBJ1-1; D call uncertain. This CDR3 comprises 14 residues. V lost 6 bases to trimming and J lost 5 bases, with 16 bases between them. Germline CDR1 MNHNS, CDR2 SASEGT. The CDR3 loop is CASRRERGETEAFF. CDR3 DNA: TGTGCCAGCAGGCGGGAAAGAGGAGAGACTGAAGCTTTCTTT.

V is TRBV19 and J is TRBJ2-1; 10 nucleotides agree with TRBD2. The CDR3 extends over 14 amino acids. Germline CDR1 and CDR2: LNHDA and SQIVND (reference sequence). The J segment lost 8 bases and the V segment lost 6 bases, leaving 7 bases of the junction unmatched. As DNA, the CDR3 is TGTGCCAGTAGAGAGACTAGCGGGTCCCATGAGCAGTTCTTC. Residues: CASRETSGSHEQFF.

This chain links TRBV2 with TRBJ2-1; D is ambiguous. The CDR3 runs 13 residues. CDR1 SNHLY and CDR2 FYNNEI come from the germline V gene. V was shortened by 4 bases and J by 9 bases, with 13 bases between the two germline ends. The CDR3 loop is CASSVTRTTEQFF. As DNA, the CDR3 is TGTGCCAGCAGTGTAACTCGCACTACTGAGCAGTTCTTC.

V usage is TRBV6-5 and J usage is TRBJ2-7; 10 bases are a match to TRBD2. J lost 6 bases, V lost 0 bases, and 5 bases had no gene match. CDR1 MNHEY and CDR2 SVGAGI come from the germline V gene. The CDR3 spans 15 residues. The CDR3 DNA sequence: TGTGCCAGCAGTTACTCGACTAGCGGGTTAGGCGAGCAGTACTTC. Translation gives CASSYSTSGLGEQYF.

The CDR3 DNA is TGTGCCAGCAGCGCCAAAGCACTAGCGGAGTACCACAATGAGCAGTTCTTC. Its translation: CASSAKALAEYHNEQFF. The gene calls are TRBV9 and TRBJ2-1; 8 positions agree with TRBD2. CDR3 size: 17 residues. The trim removed 3 bases at V and 5 bases at J, leaving 13 bases unmatched. Per the germline V gene, CDR1 is SGDLS and CDR2 is YYNGEE.